These 8 T cell receptor beta chains came from one sample sequenced in a study of human T cells and chemical hapten exposure. Time point reported: patch test 1, 2 weeks after DPC sensitization. Indicated treatment: therapeutic diphenylcyclopropenone sensitization with weekly scalp DPC. TCRdb reprocessed the RACE reads with MiXCR, giving one entry per CDR3 protein. The data hold some 350,000 distinct CDR3 sequences, with around 7% observed a single time. The material was whole blood, obtained in connection with sensitization to the hapten diphenylcyclopropenone (DPC). These receptors all stem from a woman aged 18-30 years with alopecia areata. Some clones in this sample may be carry-over from other donors' samples.

This rearrangement joins TRBV24-1 to TRBJ2-3; possible D gene TRBD1, 5 bases. V was clipped by 0 bases and J by 2 bases, with 8 bases between them. The germline V gene encodes CDR1 KGHDR and CDR2 SFDVKD. The CDR3 is 15 amino acids. DNA of the CDR3: TGTGCCACCAGTGATTTGCGACAGTTCACAGATACGCAGTATTTT. Amino acid sequence: CATSDLRQFTDTQYF.

The chain uses TRBV5-4 and TRBJ1-2; D uncertain. The V end lost 3 bases, the J end lost 8 bases, and 17 bases lay between the germline ends. There are 14 residues in the CDR3. Germline V gene data show CDR1 as SGHNT and CDR2 as YYREEE (reference sequence). CDR3 nucleotide sequence: TGTGCCAGCAGCTGGGAAGGGAGGGATGAAGGCTACACCTTC. Translation: CASSWEGRDEGYTF.

In its sample, this clonotype was seen a few times. This chain links TRBV7-9 with TRBJ2-3; TRBD2 aligns across 8 bases. J lost 1 base, V lost 5 bases, and 2 bases had no gene match. CDR1 SEHNR and CDR2 FQNEAQ come from the germline V gene (reference sequence). The CDR3 is 14 residues long. CDR3 bases: TGTGCCAGCAGCGGTAGCGGGGGCACAGATACGCAGTATTTT. The encoded protein is CASSGSGGTDTQYF.

This clonotype has at least ten counts. V and J are TRBV11-2 and TRBJ2-1; 7 bases map to TRBD2. This CDR3 is 13 amino acids long. The germline V gene has CDR1 SGHAT and CDR2 FQNNGV. Germline trimming cut 4 bases from V and 10 bases from J; bases unmatched to any gene: 7. The DNA of the CDR3 is TGTGCCAGCAGCTACCGGGGGGATGACGAGCAGTTCTTC. The encoded protein is CASSYRGDDEQFF. The full variable domain, rest sourced from reference TRBV11-2 and TRBJ2-1, is EAGVAQSPRYKIIEKRQSVAFWCNPISGHATLYWYQQILGQGPKLLIQFQNNGVVDDSQLPKDRFSAERLKGVDSTLKIQPAKLEDSAVYLCASSYRGDDEQFFGPGTRLTVL.

This clonotype turned up a few times. The rearrangement joins TRBV11-3 to TRBJ2-2, with a possible D match to TRBD2 (5 bases). Germline V gene lookup returns CDR1 SGHNT and CDR2 YENEEA. Trimming cost V 1 base and J 6 bases, with 15 bases left between them. The CDR3 spans 16 residues. The chain's CDR3 is CASSLGTITSPGELFF. In nucleotides, the CDR3 is TGTGCCAGCAGCTTAGGGACCATCACTAGTCCCGGGGAGCTGTTTTTT.

The rearrangement links TRBV6-2 or TRBV6-3 to TRBJ1-5; no definite D call. V shed 11 bases and J shed 2 bases, with 16 bases lying between them. Germline V gene data show CDR1 as MNHEY and CDR2 as SVGEGT. The CDR3 loop spans 14 amino acids. The CDR3 loop is CAVNSGLRNQPQHF. CDR3 bases: TGTGCCGTGAATAGCGGGTTGCGCAATCAGCCCCAGCATTTT.

At least ten counts were recorded for this clonotype. The gene calls are TRBV2 and TRBJ1-1; D unclear. V was pared by 3 bases and J by 1 base, with 3 bases between. Germline assignment: CDR1 SNHLY and CDR2 FYNNEI. This CDR3 has 12 residues. In DNA, the CDR3 is TGTGCCAGCAGTGAGGGGAACACTGAAGCTTTCTTT. Translated, it gives CASSEGNTEAFF.

The CDR3 spells CASSYSLTTEETQYF. The DNA for the CDR3 is TGTGCCAGCAGTTACTCGCTCACCACCGAGGAGACCCAGTACTTC. V gene TRBV6-2 or TRBV6-3 combines with J gene TRBJ2-5; D is undetermined. The CDR3 covers 15 residues. V lost 0 bases and J 5 bases, leaving 13 bases between the germline ends. Per germline, CDR1 MNHEY and CDR2 SVGEGT.